The 15 T cell receptor beta chains in this list originate from one sample, sequenced in a study of T cells in Graves' hyperthyroidism and ophthalmopathy. TCR beta CDR3 regions were amplified from RNA. First-round RT-PCR targeting the TCR CDR3 was performed with the HTBI primer set. TCRdb re-called the multiplex PCR reads with MiXCR, one entry per CDR3 protein. The table has 490,000 or so distinct CDR3 sequences, 15% to 20% seen once. Sequencing was carried out using blood. Source of these receptors: a man aged 35 to 55 with Graves' ophthalmopathy.

This clonotype has a handful of counts. The V and J genes are TRBV4-3 and TRBJ1-6, with no clear D. Trimming left V 6 bases short and J 8 bases short, with 11 bases between. CDR1 and CDR2 from the germline V gene are LGHNA and YSLEER. This CDR3 has 13 residues. CDR3 sequence (DNA): TGCGCCAGCAGGCTCAATTGGGATTCACCCCTCCACTTT. Residues: CASRLNWDSPLHF.

This clonotype was picked up many times. The genes are TRBV12-3 or TRBV12-4 and TRBJ2-7, with 11 bases identical to TRBD2. There are 14 residues in the CDR3. Trimming cost V 5 bases and J 2 bases; bases outside gene matches: 2. CDR3 amino acids: CASSRTSGPYEQYF. The DNA of the CDR3 is TGTGCCAGCAGTCGGACTAGCGGGCCCTACGAGCAGTACTTC.

The sample holds a few counts of this clonotype. The V and J genes are TRBV7-6 and TRBJ2-1, with 7 nucleotides matching TRBD2. After removal of 2 bases from V and 0 bases from J, the junction contained 4 bases not matched to a gene. CDR1 SGHVS and CDR2 FNYEAQ come from the germline V gene. The CDR3 has 16 residues. This CDR3 reads CASSLTLAHSYNEQFF. The CDR3 bases are TGTGCCAGCAGCTTAACACTAGCGCACTCCTACAATGAGCAGTTCTTC.

Only a few counts were recorded for this clonotype. The rearrangement links TRBV7-6 to TRBJ2-7, with 15 bases aligning to TRBD2. V lost 4 bases and J lost 3; bases outside the gene matches: 7. There are 17 residues in the CDR3. Germline CDR1 and CDR2: SGHVS and FNYEAQ. The CDR3 loop is CASSSSGTSGRIYEQYF. The DNA of the CDR3 is TGTGCCAGCAGCTCCTCCGGGACTAGCGGGAGGATCTACGAGCAGTACTTC.

This clonotype was found a few times. V is TRBV20-1 and J is TRBJ2-5; 7 bases match TRBD2. The CDR3 is made up of 15 amino acids. Germline CDR1 DFQATT, CDR2 SNEGSKA (reference sequence). The V and J ends lost 1 base and 5 bases, in that order; junction bases with no gene match: 10. This CDR3 is CSARVRLAAWETQYF. The CDR3 coding sequence is TGCAGTGCTAGAGTCAGGCTAGCGGCCTGGGAGACCCAGTACTTC.

This clonotype was picked up many times. The V gene is TRBV18, the J gene TRBJ1-1, with a tentative D call TRBD1 (5 bases). CDR1 is KGHSH and CDR2 is LQKENI in the germline V gene. The CDR3 consists of 14 residues. Trimming took 0 bases from V and 4 from J, leaving 9 bases between them. CDR3 sequence (DNA): TGTGCCAGCTCACCACCGGCAGGGTTCACTGAAGCTTTCTTT. Its protein product is CASSPPAGFTEAFF.

At least ten counts were recorded for this clonotype. The chain has TRBV24-1 and TRBJ2-3; 9 nucleotides line up with TRBD2. Germline CDR1 is KGHDR and CDR2 is SFDVKD. This CDR3 comprises 15 residues. The V and J ends lost 5 bases and 4 bases, in that order; junction bases with no gene match: 6. CDR3 DNA sequence: TGTGCCACCAGTGGAGCGGGAGGTCCCGCAGATACGCAGTATTTT. Its translation: CATSGAGGPADTQYF.

CDR3 sequence: CASISGQRSYGYTF. The DNA for the CDR3 is TGTGCCAGCATCTCTGGACAGAGATCCTATGGCTACACCTTC. The chain is built from TRBV28 and TRBJ1-2; D perhaps matches TRBD1 (6 bases). The CDR3 has 14 amino acids. CDR1 MDHEN and CDR2 SYDVKM come from the germline V gene. The V end lost 7 bases, the J end lost 4 bases, and 16 bases lay between the germline ends.

The rearrangement joins TRBV6-2 or TRBV6-3 to TRBJ2-6; TRBD2 agrees at 8 bases. Germline V gives CDR1 MNHEY, CDR2 SVGEGT. CDR3 length equals 20 residues. V was pared by 0 bases and J by 0 bases, with 10 bases of the junction left unmatched. CDR3 region: CASSYSLPGGVGSGANVLTF. In DNA form, the CDR3 reads TGTGCCAGCAGTTACTCTCTCCCGGGAGGGGTAGGCTCTGGGGCCAACGTCCTGACTTTC.

The chain joins TRBV6-1 to TRBJ1-1; TRBD1 matches 8 bases. V lost 11 bases, J lost 2 bases, and 16 bases stayed unmatched. The CDR3 extends over 16 amino acids. CDR1 is MNHNS and CDR2 is SASEGT in the germline V gene. The CDR3 loop is CAGDADRGGFNTEAFF. For the CDR3, the DNA is TGTGCCGGCGACGCCGACAGGGGCGGTTTCAACACTGAAGCTTTCTTT.

The chain is built from TRBV4-2 and TRBJ2-7; maybe TRBD1 (5 bases). The V gene lost 1 base and the J gene lost 7 bases, with 17 bases spanning the gap. The CDR3 runs to 15 residues. The germline V gene encodes CDR1 LGHNA and CDR2 YNFKEQ. The CDR3 coding sequence is TGTGCCAGCAGCCAAGTAGGGGCTTACCTCGCGGAGCAGTACTTC. Translation gives CASSQVGAYLAEQYF.

This chain joins TRBV20-1 and TRBJ2-3; the D call may be TRBD1 or TRBD2 (5 bases each). There are 15 residues in the CDR3. The germline V gene encodes CDR1 DFQATT and CDR2 SNEGSKA (reference sequence). Between the trimmed V and J ends, which lost 5 bases and 3 bases, there was a span of 18 bases. The CDR3 protein is CSAPTSGARTDTQYF. Written as DNA, the CDR3 is TGCAGTGCTCCCACTAGTGGGGCACGAACAGATACGCAGTATTTT.

This clonotype came up many times. The J gene is TRBJ2-7, the V gene TRBV11-2; no firm D call. V shed 1 base and J shed 3 bases, with 13 bases lying between them. From germline, CDR1 is SGHAT and CDR2 FQNNGV. The CDR3 is 15 residues long. CDR3 protein: CASSLAPQPLYEQYF. The CDR3 nucleotides read TGTGCCAGCAGCTTAGCCCCACAGCCCCTCTACGAGCAGTACTTC.

This chain joins TRBV12-3 or TRBV12-4 and TRBJ2-5; D ambiguous. V was cut by 4 bases and J by 5 bases, with 14 bases left in between. The CDR3 is 14 residues long. The CDR3 nucleotides read TGTGCCAGCAGTTATTACTCCGGGCTGGAGACCCAGTACTTC. The encoded protein is CASSYYSGLETQYF.

This clonotype has more than one count but fewer than ten. The chain links TRBV11-3 to TRBJ2-2; 11 positions agree with TRBD2. V lost 1 base and J lost 7; bases outside the gene matches: 8. The germline V gene has CDR1 SGHNT and CDR2 YENEEA. CDR3 length: 17 amino acids. The DNA for the CDR3 is TGTGCCAGCAGCTTAGGAGTACTAGCGGGAGTCGACGGGGAGCTGTTTTTT. Protein product: CASSLGVLAGVDGELFF.